The clone carrying this T cell receptor (beta chain) has a count of ten or more. What it binds is not known. MiXCR, run by TCRdb on the 5' RACE reads, gives a single entry per CDR3 protein. The table has roughly 15,000 distinct CDR3 sequences, 3.5% seen once; the top ten hold 20% to 25%. The sample belongs to a study of neurological immune-mediated disorders. Study results and limitations: None of the CDR3 amino acid sequences of expanded clones recurred across subjects, suggesting private repertoires in all groups.

V shed 4 bases and J 9 bases; nucleotides not matched to a gene: 7. Per the germline V gene, CDR1 is SGHAT and CDR2 is FQNNGV. CDR3 length equals 15 residues. The sample comprised CD8+ T cells from blood. This chain uses TRBV11-2 with TRBJ2-1, with 12 nucleotides matching TRBD2. The sequence was obtained from a woman aged 40 to 50 in good health. The CDR3 coding sequence is TGTGCCAGCAGCTCTCCTAGCGGGAGGGCCTTTGAGCAGTTCTTC. Encoded protein: CASSSPSGRAFEQFF. The full variable domain, in which reference TRBV11-2 and TRBJ2-1 provide the parts outside the CDR3, is EAGVAQSPRYKIIEKRQSVAFWCNPISGHATLYWYQQILGQGPKLLIQFQNNGVVDDSQLPKDRFSAERLKGVDSTLKIQPAKLEDSAVYLCASSSPSGRAFEQFFGPGTRLTVL.